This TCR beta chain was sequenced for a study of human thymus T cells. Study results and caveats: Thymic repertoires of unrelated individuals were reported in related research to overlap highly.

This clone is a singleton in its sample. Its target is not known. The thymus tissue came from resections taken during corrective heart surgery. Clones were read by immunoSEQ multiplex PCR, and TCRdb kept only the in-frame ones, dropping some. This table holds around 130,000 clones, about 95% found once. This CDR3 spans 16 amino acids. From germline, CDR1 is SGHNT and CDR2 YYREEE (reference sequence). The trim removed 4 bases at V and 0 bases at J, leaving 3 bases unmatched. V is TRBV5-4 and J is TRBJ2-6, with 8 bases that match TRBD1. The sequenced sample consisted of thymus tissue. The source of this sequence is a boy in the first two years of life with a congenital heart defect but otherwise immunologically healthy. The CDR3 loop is CASSGRGLSGANVLTF. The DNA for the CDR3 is TGTGCCAGCAGCGGCAGGGGGCTCTCTGGGGCCAACGTCCTGACTTTC.